The present entry profiles one TCR beta chain with its context. The antigen is not known. Assay: immunoSEQ multiplex PCR; the TCRdb copy retains only in-frame clones and omits some. The table lists just over 80,000 clones, over 75% of them singletons. This sample was taken from a study of OX40 agonist ivuxolimab in advanced cancers. At the level of the study: Treatment received earlier with anti-PD-1, anti-PD-L1 or anti-CTLA-4 agents was allowed, and around 36% had some. The study, taken as a whole, reports: Those patients achieving a partial response at 0.1-3.0 mg/kg showed among the lowest clonal expansion.

Trimming removed 1 base from V and 6 bases from J, with 6 bases in between. This CDR3 has 11 amino acids. Germline lookup yields CDR1 GTSNPN and CDR2 SVGIG (reference sequence). The sequencing here drew on CD4+ or CD8+ T cells sorted from blood, taken in a trial of the OX40 agonist ivuxolimab. This chain uses TRBV30 with TRBJ1-1; tentatively, D is TRBD1 (6 bases). The source is an adult with an advanced solid tumor such as melanoma, head and neck, liver or kidney cancer. This CDR3 is CAWSEGAEAFF. The CDR3 DNA follows: TGTGCCTGGAGTGAGGGGGCTGAAGCTTTCTTT.